These 21 T cell receptor beta chains were sequenced from one sample in a study of CD8+CD57+ T cells in acquired aplastic anemia. For CDR3 and TCR beta VDJ profiling, genomic DNA was the template used. TCRdb redid the calling of the reads with MiXCR, one entry per CDR3 protein. The sample contains approximately 170,000 distinct CDR3 sequences, around 43% of which appear only once. Previously, flow cytometry had revealed CD8+CD57+ cell expansion in the patients chosen for sequencing. Sequencing used sorted CD4+, CD8+, or CD8+CD57+ T cells (not recorded which) from PBMCs. Receptors originate from a human donor with aplastic anemia.

This chain links TRBV25-1 with TRBJ2-7; D is perhaps TRBD2 (6 bases). The CDR3 is 13 amino acids. Germline V CDR1 and CDR2: MGHDK, SYGVNS. The V gene lost 6 bases and the J gene lost 6 bases, with 15 bases spanning the gap. The CDR3 reads CASSGGLEAEQYF. In DNA form, the CDR3 reads TGTGCCAGCAGCGGGGGTCTAGAAGCCGAGCAGTACTTC.

This clonotype has ten or more counts. The J gene is TRBJ2-5, the V gene TRBV5-1; 7 bases match TRBD2. Looked up from germline, CDR1 is SGHRS and CDR2 is YFSETQ. The junction had 8 bases not matched to a gene; V was cut back by 0 bases and J by 6 bases. This CDR3 region has 15 residues. The CDR3 reads CASSLAAGAGKTQYF. The CDR3 DNA reads as TGCGCCAGCAGCTTGGCGGCGGGAGCAGGAAAGACCCAGTACTTC.

The CDR3 sequence is CSASVEEFVVVKYEQYF. The CDR3 coding sequence is TGCAGTGCTAGCGTCGAGGAATTTGTGGTTGTCAAATACGAGCAGTACTTC. This sequence joins TRBV20-1 and TRBJ2-7; D is undetermined. V was shortened by 3 bases and J by 4 bases, with 25 bases between the two germline ends. The CDR3 contains 17 residues. Germline CDR1 is DFQATT and CDR2 is SNEGSKA (reference sequence).

The chain combines TRBV7-2 with TRBJ2-5, with 9 bases matching TRBD1. The ends lost 3 bases at V and 5 bases at J; junction bases unmatched: 7. The germline V gene encodes CDR1 SGHTA and CDR2 FQGNSA. The CDR3 covers 15 residues. CDR3 protein: CASSLGQGYGETQYF. For the CDR3, the DNA is TGTGCCAGCAGCTTGGGACAGGGCTATGGGGAGACCCAGTACTTC.

This clonotype was detected many times. This chain joins TRBV7-9 and TRBJ2-5; D gene uncertain. V lost 2 bases and J 3 bases, leaving 13 bases between the germline ends. Looked up from germline, CDR1 is SEHNR and CDR2 is FQNEAQ (reference sequence). This CDR3 region has 15 residues. DNA for the CDR3: TGTGCCAGCAGCTTATCAGTGCCCGACGAAGAGACCCAGTACTTC. Protein product: CASSLSVPDEETQYF.

Here the CDR3 DNA reads TGCAGTGCTAGAGCCGGGACTCAGGTAGCCGGGGAGCTGTTTTTT. Its translation is CSARAGTQVAGELFF. The chain joins TRBV20-1 to TRBJ2-2; TRBD2 is a possible D gene (6 bases). Germline V lookup: CDR1 DFQATT, CDR2 SNEGSKA (reference sequence). Deletions cut 1 base from V and 6 bases from J, with 15 bases between. The CDR3 runs to 15 residues.

The rearrangement joins TRBV2 to TRBJ2-7, with TRBD1 matching over 10 bases. The CDR3 covers 14 residues. Trimming cost V 3 bases and J 5 bases; bases outside gene matches: 4. Germline lookup yields CDR1 SNHLY and CDR2 FYNNEI. For the CDR3, the DNA is TGTGCCAGCAGTGACAGGGACAGGGGCCACGAGCAGTACTTC. This codes for CASSDRDRGHEQYF.

This clonotype was recorded at least ten times. V is TRBV5-1 and J is TRBJ1-1; tentatively, D is TRBD1 (5 bases). V dropped 4 bases and J dropped 4 bases, with 11 bases sitting between them. Per the germline V gene, CDR1 is SGHRS and CDR2 is YFSETQ. This CDR3 spans 13 amino acids. The CDR3 nucleotides are TGCGCCAGCAGCGACGCGGGACGCACTGAAGCTTTCTTT. It specifies CASSDAGRTEAFF.

The chain has TRBV2 and TRBJ2-7, with 12 bases aligning to TRBD1. The V segment lost 10 bases and the J segment 6 bases; nucleotides outside the gene matches: 7. Germline loops: CDR1 SNHLY, CDR2 FYNNEI. This CDR3 has 13 residues. The CDR3 region has the DNA TGTGCCAACGTCGGGACAGGGGGCGCCGAGCAGTACTTC. It is translated as CANVGTGGAEQYF.

At least ten counts were recorded for this clonotype. This sequence joins TRBV10-3 and TRBJ2-3, with TRBD2 identical over 10 bases. Germline assignment: CDR1 ENHRY and CDR2 SYGVKD. With 6 bases clipped from V and 5 bases from J, the junction kept 5 bases outside the gene matches. The CDR3 consists of 14 residues. The CDR3 nucleotides read TGTGCCATCAGAGCGGGGGGGCAAGGAGATACGCAGTATTTT. This gives the protein CAIRAGGQGDTQYF.

The DNA of the CDR3 is TGCAGTGCTAGAGAGGGACGGACGTATGGCTACACCTTC. It translates to CSAREGRTYGYTF. The V call is TRBV20-1, the J call TRBJ1-2; D is perhaps TRBD1 (5 bases). CDR1 DFQATT and CDR2 SNEGSKA come from the germline V gene (reference sequence). The CDR3 totals 13 residues. Trimming left V 0 bases short and J 5 bases short, with 10 bases between.

This clonotype was observed many times. The chain has TRBV15 and TRBJ1-5; D perhaps matches TRBD1 (5 bases). This CDR3 is built from 15 residues. The germline V gene has CDR1 LNHNV and CDR2 YYDKDF (reference sequence). The ends were cut back, 1 base at V and 4 bases at J, with 11 bases in the middle. CDR3 coding DNA: TGTGCCACCAGCAGAGCAAGACGGGGGAATCAGCCCCAGCATTTT. Protein product: CATSRARRGNQPQHF.

The V call is TRBV5-6, the J call TRBJ2-1; possible D gene TRBD2, 6 bases. V lost 2 bases and J 4 bases, leaving 16 bases between the germline ends. This CDR3 has 16 amino acids. Looked up from germline, CDR1 is SGHDT and CDR2 is YYEEEE. CDR3 loop: CASSFSGGVIYNEQFF. Written as DNA, the CDR3 is TGTGCCAGCAGCTTTTCTGGCGGGGTGATATACAATGAGCAGTTCTTC.

The genes are TRBV2 and TRBJ2-5, with 9 nucleotides matching TRBD2. V shed 3 bases, J shed 4 bases, and the junction held 6 bases outside the gene matches. Germline V lookup: CDR1 SNHLY, CDR2 FYNNEI. CDR3 size: 15 residues. The CDR3 region is CASSDGGGGGETQYF. Here the CDR3 DNA reads TGTGCCAGCAGTGACGGTGGCGGGGGGGGAGAGACCCAGTACTTC.

This clonotype was observed a few times. This chain joins TRBV19 and TRBJ2-2; TRBD2 matches 9 bases. The CDR3 is 15 residues long. V lost 5 bases and J lost 5; bases outside the gene matches: 6. Germline CDR1 reads LNHDA; CDR2 reads SQIVND (reference sequence). This CDR3 reads CASSQSGRITGELFF. The CDR3 bases are TGTGCCAGTAGTCAGAGCGGGAGGATTACCGGGGAGCTGTTTTTT.

This sequence joins TRBV7-9 and TRBJ1-2; D might be TRBD1 (6 bases). This CDR3 has 15 residues. V lost 4 bases and J 3 bases, leaving 15 bases between the germline ends. Per the germline V gene, CDR1 is SEHNR and CDR2 is FQNEAQ (reference sequence). The CDR3 coding sequence is TGTGCCAGCAGCTCGAACAGGGCTCAATACTATGGCTACACCTTC. It encodes CASSSNRAQYYGYTF.

This rearrangement joins TRBV19 to TRBJ2-1; D is unclear. The CDR3 is made up of 12 amino acids. The germline gives CDR1 LNHDA, CDR2 SQIVND (reference sequence). V lost 10 bases and J 8 bases, leaving 15 bases between the germline ends. The CDR3 region is CATQSPWDEQFF. CDR3 bases: TGTGCCACCCAATCGCCCTGGGATGAGCAGTTCTTC. Full variable domain (rest looked up from reference TRBV19 and TRBJ2-1): DGGITQSPKYLFRKEGQNVTLSCEQNLNHDAMYWYRQDPGQGLRLIYYSQIVNDFQKGDIAEGYSVSREKKESFPLTVTSAQKNPTAFYLCATQSPWDEQFFGPGTRLTVL.

The rearrangement links TRBV4-2 to TRBJ2-3; 10 nucleotides align to TRBD1. This CDR3 is 15 amino acids long. Germline lookup yields CDR1 LGHNA and CDR2 YNFKEQ. The ends lost 4 bases at V and 5 bases at J; junction bases unmatched: 6. The CDR3 region is CASSPDRGFGDTQYF. The CDR3 coding sequence is TGTGCCAGCAGCCCGGACAGGGGGTTTGGAGATACGCAGTATTTT.

This clonotype is a singleton in its sample. CDR3 residues: CASSSRQDLNTEAFF. CDR3 DNA: TGTGCCAGCAGCTCTAGACAGGACCTTAACACTGAAGCTTTCTTT. The chain combines TRBV7-2 with TRBJ1-1, with a tentative D call TRBD1 (6 bases). The CDR3 covers 15 residues. CDR1 SGHTA and CDR2 FQGNSA come from the germline V gene. V gave up 4 bases and J gave up 2 bases, with 14 bases separating them.

This sequence joins TRBV5-5 and TRBJ1-2, with D possibly matching TRBD1 (5 bases). Germline V lookup: CDR1 SGHKS, CDR2 YYEKEE (reference sequence). The length of the CDR3 is 15 residues. Trimming took 4 bases from V and 4 from J, leaving 17 bases between them. CDR3 DNA sequence: TGTGCCAGCAGCCCGGGACGGATGGCAACCTATGGCTACACCTTC. It specifies CASSPGRMATYGYTF.

The chain joins TRBV7-8 to TRBJ2-1; 9 positions agree with TRBD1. V trimming: 0 bases; J trimming: 7 bases; junction bases outside the gene matches: 4. The CDR3 runs 15 residues. Looked up from germline, CDR1 is SGHVS and CDR2 is FQNEAQ. The CDR3 sequence: CASSLAGQGLNEQFF. Here the CDR3 DNA reads TGTGCCAGCAGCTTAGCGGGACAGGGTCTGAATGAGCAGTTCTTC.